This T cell receptor (beta chain) was obtained from a study of identical twins. Study-level results: Beta out-of-frame twin sharing showed a weaker excess.

Germline loops: CDR1 LGHDT, CDR2 YNNKEL (reference sequence). This CDR3 has 19 amino acids. V was pared by 4 bases and J by 4 bases, with 16 bases of the junction left unmatched. MiXCR, run by TCRdb on the 5' RACE reads, gives a single entry per CDR3 protein. The profile shows around 95,000 distinct CDR3 sequences, about 5.6% of them singletons. This clonotype has at least ten counts. Its antigen is undetermined. The clonotype originates from a woman in her 50s in good health. The chain links TRBV3-1 to TRBJ1-1, with 12 bases that match TRBD1. Input material: memory T cells sorted from blood. The CDR3 here is CASSRGPGQGAIRGTEAFF. The CDR3 region has the DNA TGTGCCAGCAGCCGAGGCCCGGGACAGGGGGCAATAAGGGGCACTGAAGCTTTCTTT.